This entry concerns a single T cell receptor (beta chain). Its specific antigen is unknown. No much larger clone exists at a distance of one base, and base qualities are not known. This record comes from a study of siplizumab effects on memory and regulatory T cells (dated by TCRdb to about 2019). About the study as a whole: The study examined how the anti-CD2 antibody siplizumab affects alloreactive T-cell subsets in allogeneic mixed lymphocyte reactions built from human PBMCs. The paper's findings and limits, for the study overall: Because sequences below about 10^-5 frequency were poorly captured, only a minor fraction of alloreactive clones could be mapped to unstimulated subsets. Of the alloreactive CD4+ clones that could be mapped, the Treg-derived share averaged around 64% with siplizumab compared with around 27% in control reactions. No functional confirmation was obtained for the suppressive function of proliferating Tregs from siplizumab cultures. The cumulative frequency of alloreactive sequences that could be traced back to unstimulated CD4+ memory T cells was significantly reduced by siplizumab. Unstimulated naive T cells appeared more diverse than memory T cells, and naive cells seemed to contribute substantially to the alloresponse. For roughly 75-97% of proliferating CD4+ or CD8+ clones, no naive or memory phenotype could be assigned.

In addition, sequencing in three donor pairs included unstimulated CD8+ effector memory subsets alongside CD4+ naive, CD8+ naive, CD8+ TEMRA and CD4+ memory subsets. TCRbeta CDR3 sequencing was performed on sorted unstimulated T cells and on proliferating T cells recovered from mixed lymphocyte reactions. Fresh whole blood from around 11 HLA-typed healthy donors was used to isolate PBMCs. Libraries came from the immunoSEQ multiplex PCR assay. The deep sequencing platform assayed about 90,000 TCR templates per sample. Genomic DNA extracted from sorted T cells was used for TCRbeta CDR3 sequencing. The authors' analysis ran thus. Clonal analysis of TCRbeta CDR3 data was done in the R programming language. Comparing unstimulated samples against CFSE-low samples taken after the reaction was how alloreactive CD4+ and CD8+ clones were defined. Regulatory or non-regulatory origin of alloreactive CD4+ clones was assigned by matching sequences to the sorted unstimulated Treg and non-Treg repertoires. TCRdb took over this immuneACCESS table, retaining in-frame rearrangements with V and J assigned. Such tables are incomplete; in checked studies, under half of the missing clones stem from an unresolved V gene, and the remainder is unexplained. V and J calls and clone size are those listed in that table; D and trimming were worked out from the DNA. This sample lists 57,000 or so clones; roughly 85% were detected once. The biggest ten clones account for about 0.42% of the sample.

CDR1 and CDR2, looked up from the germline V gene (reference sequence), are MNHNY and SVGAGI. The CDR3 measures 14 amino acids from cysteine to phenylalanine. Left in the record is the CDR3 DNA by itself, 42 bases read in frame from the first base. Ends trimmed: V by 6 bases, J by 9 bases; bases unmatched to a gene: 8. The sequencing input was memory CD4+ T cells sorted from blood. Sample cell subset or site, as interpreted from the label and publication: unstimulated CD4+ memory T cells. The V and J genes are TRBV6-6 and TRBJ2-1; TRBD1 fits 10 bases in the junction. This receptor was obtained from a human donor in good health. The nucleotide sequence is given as TGTGCCAGCAGGGGACAGGGGAGGATCGGTGAGCAGTTCTTC. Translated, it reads CASRGQGRIGEQFF.